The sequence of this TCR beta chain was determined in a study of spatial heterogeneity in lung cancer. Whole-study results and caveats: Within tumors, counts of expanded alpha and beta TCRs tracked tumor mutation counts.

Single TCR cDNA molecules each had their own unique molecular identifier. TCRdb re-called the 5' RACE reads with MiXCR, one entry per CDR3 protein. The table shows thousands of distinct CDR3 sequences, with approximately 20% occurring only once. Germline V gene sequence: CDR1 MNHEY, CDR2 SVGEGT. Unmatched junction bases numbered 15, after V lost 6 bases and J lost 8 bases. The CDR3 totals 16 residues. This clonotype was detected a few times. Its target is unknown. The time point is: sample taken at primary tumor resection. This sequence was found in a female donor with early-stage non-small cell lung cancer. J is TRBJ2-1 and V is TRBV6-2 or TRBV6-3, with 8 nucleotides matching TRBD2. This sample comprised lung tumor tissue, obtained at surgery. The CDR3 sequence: CASSLGSGLALDEQFF. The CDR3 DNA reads TGTGCCAGCAGCCTGGGATCCGGACTAGCTCTTGATGAGCAGTTCTTC.